Detailed here is one T cell receptor (beta chain). Its antigen is as yet unknown. Repertoires were generated with immunoSEQ multiplex PCR, while TCRdb's copy carries only in-frame clones and drops some. The repertoire consists of around 150,000 clones, with 88% occurring once and the leading ten covering roughly 3%. These data come from a study of cytotoxic CD8 clonotypes in ibrutinib-treated CLL. Study-wide results and limits: Public clonotypes, found uncommonly, either contracted or stayed stable on treatment. Clonality increased with ibrutinib response but returned toward baseline at progression.

V shed 4 bases and J shed 2 bases, with 12 bases lying between them. The CDR3 loop spans 15 amino acids. Germline-derived CDR1 and CDR2 are MDHEN and SYDVKM. The TCR originated in a human donor with chronic lymphocytic leukemia. The chain carries TRBV28 and TRBJ1-5, with TRBD1 as a possible D gene (5 bases). Source: PBMCs, taken at disease progression, from a patient treated with ibrutinib. CDR3 residues: CASSWGMFGNQPQHF. For the CDR3, the DNA is TGTGCCAGCAGTTGGGGGATGTTTGGCAATCAGCCCCAGCATTTT.